Each of the 14 T cell receptor beta chains below was sequenced from the same sample in a study of vaccination effects on CD4 cells after COVID-19. TCRdb keeps only in-frame clones here, not all; method: immunoSEQ multiplex PCR. The table has about 63,000 clones, approximately 71% seen once; the top ten hold around 3.8%. Which antigens these TCRs recognize remains unknown. The ViraFEST assay expanded antigen-specific CD4+ T cells with viral peptide pools before sequencing. Upon completion of 10 to 11 days in culture, CD4+ T cells were isolated. The healthy vaccine recipients, who had no prior SARS-CoV-2 infection, showed negative nucleocapsid antibodies. The source was CD4+ T cells from PBMCs cultured with HCoV-OC43 spike peptides, collected before COVID-19 vaccination. Subset specified: HCoV-OC43 spike overlapping peptide pool stimulation. The source of these receptors is a human donor who received a COVID-19 vaccine.

The chain joins TRBV9 to TRBJ2-2; 7 nucleotides align to TRBD1. Germline V gives CDR1 SGDLS, CDR2 YYNGEE. V shed 4 bases and J 1 base; nucleotides not matched to a gene: 7. The CDR3 extends over 16 amino acids. The CDR3 region is CASSTGTAKNTGELFF. The CDR3 DNA follows: TGTGCCAGCAGCACCGGGACAGCGAAGAACACCGGGGAGCTGTTTTTT.

The chain links TRBV19 to TRBJ2-1; D possibly corresponds to TRBD2 (6 bases). V dropped 1 base and J dropped 3 bases, with 10 bases sitting between them. The length of the CDR3 is 15 residues. CDR1 and CDR2 from the germline V gene are LNHDA and SQIVND (reference sequence). The CDR3, as DNA: TGTGCCAGTAGTATAGGCGGGGTAGGCTACAATGAGCAGTTCTTC. This translates into CASSIGGVGYNEQFF. Together with reference TRBV19 and TRBJ2-1, the CDR3 gives the full variable domain: DGGITQSPKYLFRKEGQNVTLSCEQNLNHDAMYWYRQDPGQGLRLIYYSQIVNDFQKGDIAEGYSVSREKKESFPLTVTSAQKNPTAFYLCASSIGGVGYNEQFFGPGTRLTVL.

The CDR3 reads CATSRPNLTALSTEAFF. DNA of the CDR3: TGTGCCACCAGCAGACCCAACCTGACAGCTCTAAGCACTGAAGCTTTCTTT. This chain uses TRBV15 with TRBJ1-1, with D possibly matching TRBD1 (5 bases). The germline V gene encodes CDR1 LNHNV and CDR2 YYDKDF (reference sequence). Trimming pared 2 bases from V and 4 bases from J, leaving 20 bases between. The CDR3 is made up of 17 amino acids.

The CDR3 coding sequence is TGTGCCAGCAGCTTCACAGGCAACGAGCAGTACGTC. Translating it yields CASSFTGNEQYV. V and J are TRBV5-5 and TRBJ2-7; D perhaps matches TRBD1 (5 bases). The CDR3 is made up of 12 amino acids. Germline CDR1 and CDR2: SGHKS and YYEKEE (reference sequence). Trimming pared 2 bases from V and 5 bases from J, leaving 8 bases between.

This clone was seen only a few times. This CDR3 is CASSLDQGANEQFF. DNA of the CDR3: TGCGCCAGCAGCTTGGATCAGGGGGCAAATGAGCAGTTCTTC. This sequence joins TRBV5-1 and TRBJ2-1; 8 bases fit TRBD1. Looked up from germline, CDR1 is SGHRS and CDR2 is YFSETQ. The CDR3 extends over 14 amino acids. After removal of 0 bases from V and 7 bases from J, the junction contained 3 bases not matched to a gene.

The V gene is TRBV28, the J gene TRBJ2-3; D possibly matches TRBD1 or TRBD2 (5 bases each). V was trimmed by 8 bases and J by 2 bases, leaving 14 bases between them. This CDR3 is built from 14 residues. Germline assignment: CDR1 MDHEN and CDR2 SYDVKM. Written as DNA, the CDR3 is TGTGCCAGCGGGGGTCGCTCGGTCACAGATACGCAGTATTTT. Translation: CASGGRSVTDTQYF. Full variable domain (rest looked up from reference TRBV28 and TRBJ2-3): DVKVTQSSRYLVKRTGEKVFLECVQDMDHENMFWYRQDPGLGLRLIYFSYDVKMKEKGDIPEGYSVSREKKERFSLILESASTNQTSMYLCASGGRSVTDTQYFGPGTRLTVL.

In regard to this clone: Other DNA sequences from this sample encode an identical CDR3 as well. The J gene is TRBJ2-1, the V gene TRBV5-1, with D perhaps TRBD2 (5 bases). Per germline, CDR1 SGHRS and CDR2 YFSETQ. Trimming left V 0 bases short and J 1 base short, with 5 bases between. The CDR3 has 14 amino acids. CDR3 in amino acids: CASSLGGSYNEQFF. In DNA, the CDR3 is TGCGCCAGCAGCTTGGGAGGGTCCTACAATGAGCAGTTCTTC.

V usage is TRBV29-1 and J usage is TRBJ2-1; D is undetermined. Germline CDR1 reads SQVTM; CDR2 reads ANQGSEA. The CDR3 contains 14 residues. The V end lost 1 base, the J end lost 4 bases, and 11 bases lay between the germline ends. CDR3 nucleotide sequence: TGCAGCGTTGAAGGGGCAGAATCATACAATGAGCAGTTCTTC. Residues: CSVEGAESYNEQFF.

V gene TRBV5-4 combines with J gene TRBJ2-5; no definite D call. Trimming took 2 bases from V and 5 from J, leaving 13 bases between them. The CDR3 loop spans 14 amino acids. Per the germline V gene, CDR1 is SGHNT and CDR2 is YYREEE (reference sequence). CDR3 protein: CASSLRALEETQYF. The CDR3 coding sequence is TGTGCCAGCAGCTTAAGGGCCCTAGAGGAGACCCAGTACTTC.

The chain joins TRBV29-1 to TRBJ2-1, with 12 bases lining up with TRBD1. The CDR3 spans 14 residues. The V gene's germline CDR1 is SQVTM and CDR2 ANQGSEA. The V segment lost 7 bases and the J segment 8 bases; nucleotides outside the gene matches: 9. The CDR3 reads CSGAGTGGFYEQFF. The CDR3 region has the DNA TGCAGCGGGGCCGGGACAGGGGGCTTTTATGAGCAGTTCTTC.

The chain combines TRBV24-1 with TRBJ2-3; the D call may be TRBD1 or TRBD2 (5 bases each). There are 15 residues in the CDR3. V lost 4 bases to trimming and J lost 2 bases, with 12 bases between them. Per germline, CDR1 KGHDR and CDR2 SFDVKD. The CDR3 sequence is CATSDLRGATDTQYF. CDR3 bases: TGTGCCACCAGTGACCTGCGAGGGGCCACAGATACGCAGTATTTT.

This chain links TRBV5-1 with TRBJ1-4; TRBD1 aligns across 11 bases. The CDR3 is made up of 15 amino acids. Per germline, CDR1 SGHRS and CDR2 YFSETQ. Trimming at V came to 0 bases and at J to 7 bases, leaving 2 bases not matched to a gene. CDR3 region: CASSLGGQGVEKLFF. The CDR3 region has the DNA TGCGCCAGCAGCTTGGGGGGACAGGGGGTTGAAAAACTGTTTTTT.

Only one count was recorded for this clone. The chain employs TRBV7-3 and TRBJ2-5, with a possible D match to TRBD1 (5 bases). In germline, CDR1 is SGHTA, CDR2 FQGTGA. V was clipped by 0 bases and J by 5 bases, with 13 bases between them. The CDR3 is made up of 15 amino acids. The CDR3 here is CASSLTGQGGETQYF. Here the CDR3 DNA reads TGTGCCAGCAGCTTAACAGGTCAGGGTGGCGAGACCCAGTACTTC.

The V gene is TRBV5-1, the J gene TRBJ2-2; D gene unclear. The V gene lost 1 base and the J gene lost 2 bases, with 6 bases spanning the gap. The CDR3 length is 14 residues. The V gene's germline CDR1 is SGHRS and CDR2 YFSETQ. The CDR3 DNA is TGCGCCAGCAGCTTGCAGAGTAACACCGGGGAGCTGTTTTTT. Translation gives CASSLQSNTGELFF. Looking up the rest from reference TRBV5-1 and TRBJ2-2 gives the full variable domain: KAGVTQTPRYLIKTRGQQVTLSCSPISGHRSVSWYQQTPGQGLQFLFEYFSETQRNKGNFPGRFSGRQFSNSRSEMNVSTLELGDSALYLCASSLQSNTGELFFGEGSRLTVL.